What follows describes a single T cell receptor beta chain. Its antigen is not identified. These data belong to a study of monozygotic twins with inflammatory bowel disease. The study's findings and limits: On the inverse Simpson index, IBD patients scored lower for TCRbeta diversity than healthy co-twins.

Blood samples of roughly 2.5 ml were drawn from every donor. For every sample, eight separate reactions were used to make cDNA. Both TCRalpha and TCRbeta cDNA were subjected to two nested PCRs lasting roughly 16 and 10 cycles. Reanalyzing the 5' RACE reads, TCRdb keeps one entry per CDR3 protein, without DNA. The sample holds more than 300,000 distinct CDR3 sequences. The germline V gene encodes CDR1 DFQATT and CDR2 SNEGSKA (reference sequence). The CDR3 consists of 13 residues. The sample consisted of blood. This receptor was identified in a human donor with ulcerative colitis or Crohn's disease, or a healthy co-twin of an affected twin (not recorded which). The rearrangement joins TRBV20-1 to TRBJ2-2; the D call of TRBD1 rests on TCRdb alone, since no DNA is present to check it. CDR3 in amino acids: CSARGQGPGELFF.